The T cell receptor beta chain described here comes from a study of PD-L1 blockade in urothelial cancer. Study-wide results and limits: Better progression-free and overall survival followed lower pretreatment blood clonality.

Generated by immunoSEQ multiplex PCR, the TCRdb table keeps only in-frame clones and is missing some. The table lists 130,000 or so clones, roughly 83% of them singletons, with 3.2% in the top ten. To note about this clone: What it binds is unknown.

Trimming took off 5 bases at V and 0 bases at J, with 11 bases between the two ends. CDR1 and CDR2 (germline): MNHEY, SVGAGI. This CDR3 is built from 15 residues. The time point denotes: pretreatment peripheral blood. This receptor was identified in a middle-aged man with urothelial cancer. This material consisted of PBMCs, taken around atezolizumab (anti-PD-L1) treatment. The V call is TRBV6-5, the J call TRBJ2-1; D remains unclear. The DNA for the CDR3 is TGTGCCAGCAGTCGGGTTGTAAGCTCCTACAATGAGCAGTTCTTC. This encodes CASSRVVSSYNEQFF.